The 26 T cell receptor beta chains given below trace back to one sample, sequenced in a study of cytomegalovirus exposure and HLA in healthy donors. TCRdb keeps only in-frame clones here, not all; method: immunoSEQ multiplex PCR. In the table there are nearly 110,000 clones, 88% of which are singletons. The sample taken for sequencing was PBMCs. Receptor source: a woman aged 18-35 years in good health and CMV-seropositive.

Only one count was recorded for this clone. The DNA of the CDR3 is TGTGCCAGCTCGCCTCTAGCGGCTAGCACAGATACGCAGTATTTT. Amino acids: CASSPLAASTDTQYF. This chain joins TRBV18 and TRBJ2-3; 7 nucleotides agree with TRBD2. J gave up 0 bases and V 6 bases, and 6 bases lay outside the gene matches. In germline, CDR1 is KGHSH, CDR2 LQKENI. The CDR3 length is 15 residues.

This clone appeared a single time. The rearrangement links TRBV28 to TRBJ1-2; D is uncertain. CDR3 length equals 17 residues. CDR1 MDHEN and CDR2 SYDVKM come from the germline V gene. V dropped 0 bases and J dropped 4 bases, with 18 bases sitting between them. The chain's CDR3 is CASSLWVTRPEGYGYTF. CDR3 in DNA: TGTGCCAGCAGTTTATGGGTGACAAGACCGGAGGGCTATGGCTACACCTTC.

The chain links TRBV5-1 to TRBJ2-7; tentative D call: TRBD1 (6 bases). The germline CDR1 and CDR2 sequences are SGHRS and YFSETQ. Trimming stripped 0 bases from V and 4 bases from J, with 8 bases between. The CDR3 consists of 13 residues. DNA for the CDR3: TGCGCCAGCAGCTTGGGTACAGGGTACGAGCAGTACGTC. It codes for CASSLGTGYEQYV.

The rearrangement uses TRBV19 and TRBJ1-3; D is undetermined. Germline CDR1 and CDR2: LNHDA and SQIVND (reference sequence). V was pared by 4 bases and J by 0 bases, with 7 bases between. The CDR3 runs 14 residues. DNA for the CDR3: TGTGCCAGTAGTAGACGGGACTCTGGAAACACCATATATTTT. Its translation is CASSRRDSGNTIYF.

This clone was recorded once. This chain links TRBV7-8 with TRBJ1-4; TRBD1 matches at 7 bases. The CDR3 is made up of 16 amino acids. Germline CDR1 reads SGHVS; CDR2 reads FQNEAQ. V was clipped by 5 bases and J by 8 bases; unmatched bases: 14. In nucleotides, the CDR3 is TGTGCCAGCAGCACTACCAGACAGGGCTTACGAGAAAAACTGTTTTTT. Encoded protein: CASSTTRQGLREKLFF.

The chain couples TRBV11-3 to TRBJ1-1, with D tentatively TRBD1 (6 bases). Germline CDR1 SGHNT, CDR2 YENEEA. The V gene lost 2 bases and the J gene lost 4 bases, with 8 bases spanning the gap. The CDR3 is 13 amino acids. CDR3 region: CASSLRDTTEAFF. The CDR3 DNA reads TGTGCCAGCAGCTTAAGGGACACCACTGAAGCTTTCTTT.

V gene TRBV9 combines with J gene TRBJ2-5, with a tentative D call TRBD1 (6 bases). This CDR3 region has 15 residues. Germline V lookup: CDR1 SGDLS, CDR2 YYNGEE. V gave up 0 bases and J gave up 5 bases, with 14 bases separating them. The CDR3 region has the DNA TGTGCCAGCAGCGTAGGGCAGGGGTGGGTTGAGACCCAGTACTTC. Translation gives CASSVGQGWVETQYF.

This chain connects TRBV6-1 to TRBJ2-1; TRBD1 aligns across 9 bases. Germline V lookup: CDR1 MNHNS, CDR2 SASEGT. The CDR3 has 14 residues. The junction had 3 bases not matched to a gene; V was cut back by 1 base and J by 8 bases. CDR3 protein: CASSEDRGLDEQFF. CDR3 sequence (DNA): TGTGCCAGCAGTGAAGACAGGGGGCTCGATGAGCAGTTCTTC.

This chain connects TRBV2 to TRBJ2-1; tentative D call: TRBD2 (7 bases). V lost 6 bases and J 8 bases, leaving 20 bases between the germline ends. Germline CDR1 reads SNHLY; CDR2 reads FYNNEI. The CDR3 has 15 amino acids. The CDR3 reads CASREYGGGTDEQFF. The CDR3, as DNA: TGTGCCAGCAGAGAATATGGGGGGGGCACGGATGAGCAGTTCTTC.

The V gene is TRBV13, the J gene TRBJ2-6; 8 positions match TRBD1. The V and J ends lost 3 bases and 3 bases, in that order; junction bases with no gene match: 7. Per the germline V gene, CDR1 is PRHDT and CDR2 is FYEKMQ (reference sequence). The CDR3 totals 17 residues. The CDR3 bases are TGTGCCAGCAGCTTCGCGGAGACAGGGGTTGGGGCCAACGTCCTGACTTTC. Translating it yields CASSFAETGVGANVLTF.

The chain recombines TRBV27 with TRBJ2-3, with D hard to call. Trimming removed 4 bases from V and 2 bases from J, with 7 bases in between. The CDR3 consists of 13 residues. CDR1 and CDR2 (germline): MNHEY, SMNVEV (reference sequence). The CDR3, as DNA: TGTGCCAGCAGTTACAGAGACACAGATACGCAGTATTTT. This encodes CASSYRDTDTQYF.

The CDR3 sequence is CASSKGQGARESEQYF. DNA for the CDR3: TGTGCCAGCAGTAAGGGACAGGGGGCTCGGGAATCCGAGCAGTACTTC. The rearrangement links TRBV28 to TRBJ2-7, with 12 bases aligning to TRBD1. The CDR3 extends over 16 amino acids. V was clipped by 5 bases and J by 6 bases; unmatched bases: 11. Per the germline V gene, CDR1 is MDHEN and CDR2 is SYDVKM.

This chain uses TRBV19 with TRBJ1-2; a possible D gene is TRBD1 (6 bases). Trimming pared 5 bases from V and 8 bases from J, leaving 21 bases between. The germline V gene encodes CDR1 LNHDA and CDR2 SQIVND (reference sequence). The length of the CDR3 is 15 residues. The CDR3 DNA sequence: TGTGCCAGTAGTGCCGGGCTTAACAGGGTTCGAGGCTACACCTTC. It translates to CASSAGLNRVRGYTF. The full variable domain, rest sourced from reference TRBV19 and TRBJ1-2, is DGGITQSPKYLFRKEGQNVTLSCEQNLNHDAMYWYRQDPGQGLRLIYYSQIVNDFQKGDIAEGYSVSREKKESFPLTVTSAQKNPTAFYLCASSAGLNRVRGYTFGSGTRLTVV.

V is TRBV2 and J is TRBJ2-1; TRBD2 matches 8 bases. Germline assignment: CDR1 SNHLY and CDR2 FYNNEI. The CDR3 runs to 17 residues. V lost 5 bases to trimming and J lost 6 bases; unmatched junction nucleotides: 15. The CDR3 DNA follows: TGTGCCAGCAGTACCTTTGCGGGGGGAGCCTTTATCAATGAGCAGTTCTTC. This sequence encodes CASSTFAGGAFINEQFF. The complete variable domain, with remaining parts taken from reference TRBV2 and TRBJ2-1, reads EPEVTQTPSHQVTQMGQEVILRCVPISNHLYFYWYRQILGQKVEFLVSFYNNEISEKSEIFDDQFSVERPDGSNFTLKIRSTKLEDSAMYFCASSTFAGGAFINEQFFGPGTRLTVL.

The rearrangement joins TRBV19 to TRBJ2-3; D is perhaps TRBD1 or TRBD2 (5 bases each). Trimming removed 8 bases from V and 6 bases from J, with 12 bases in between. This CDR3 has 12 residues. Germline CDR1 and CDR2: LNHDA and SQIVND (reference sequence). The CDR3 protein is CASRTGGDTQYF. CDR3 sequence (DNA): TGTGCCAGTCGTACAGGAGGTGATACGCAGTATTTT. The complete variable domain, with remaining parts taken from reference TRBV19 and TRBJ2-3, reads DGGITQSPKYLFRKEGQNVTLSCEQNLNHDAMYWYRQDPGQGLRLIYYSQIVNDFQKGDIAEGYSVSREKKESFPLTVTSAQKNPTAFYLCASRTGGDTQYFGPGTRLTVL.

This rearrangement joins TRBV6-1 to TRBJ2-3; D not certain. Germline CDR1 MNHNS, CDR2 SASEGT. This CDR3 region has 13 residues. V lost 3 bases to trimming and J lost 3 bases, with 7 bases between them. CDR3 residues: CASSERETDTQYF. CDR3 nucleotide sequence: TGTGCCAGCAGTGAGAGAGAGACAGATACGCAGTATTTT.

This chain connects TRBV9 to TRBJ2-1; D might be TRBD2 (5 bases). Trimming took 1 base from V and 5 from J, leaving 10 bases between them. The CDR3 runs to 14 residues. Germline CDR1 reads SGDLS; CDR2 reads YYNGEE. The CDR3 DNA reads as TGTGCCAGCAGCGTACATCCCGGGGACAATGAGCAGTTCTTC. Translated, it gives CASSVHPGDNEQFF.

The chain links TRBV29-1 to TRBJ1-3; D might be TRBD1 (6 bases). V shed 5 bases and J shed 3 bases, with 17 bases lying between them. The CDR3 has 15 residues. Germline CDR1 is SQVTM and CDR2 is ANQGSEA. The CDR3 DNA reads TGCAGCGTTCTTGTGGGGGCCTTGGGTGGAAACACCATATATTTT. This translates into CSVLVGALGGNTIYF.

The chain uses TRBV28 and TRBJ2-5; 7 bases fit TRBD1. Germline values: CDR1 MDHEN, CDR2 SYDVKM. V gave up 7 bases and J gave up 4 bases; unmatched junction bases: 6. The CDR3 loop spans 13 amino acids. The CDR3, as DNA: TGTGCCAGCACAAAGACAGGGTCAGAGACCCAGTACTTC. Its protein product is CASTKTGSETQYF.

This CDR3 reads CATTQGEEQYV. In DNA form, the CDR3 reads TGTGCCACCACACAGGGTGAAGAGCAGTACGTC. The V and J genes are TRBV19 and TRBJ2-7; maybe TRBD1 (6 bases). The CDR3 is 11 amino acids. Per germline, CDR1 LNHDA and CDR2 SQIVND (reference sequence). The V end lost 10 bases, the J end lost 7 bases, and 14 bases lay between the germline ends.

The chain has TRBV29-1 and TRBJ2-5, with D possibly matching TRBD2 (6 bases). CDR1 is SQVTM, CDR2 ANQGSEA, per germline. V dropped 7 bases and J dropped 5 bases, with 20 bases sitting between them. The CDR3 spans 14 residues. This CDR3 reads CSARSRGSGETQYF. The DNA for the CDR3 is TGCAGCGCTCGCAGTCGGGGGTCCGGGGAGACCCAGTACTTC.

This sequence joins TRBV15 and TRBJ2-3, with 9 bases that match TRBD1. Germline V lookup: CDR1 LNHNV, CDR2 YYDKDF (reference sequence). This CDR3 is built from 16 residues. V lost 3 bases, J lost 5 bases, and 9 bases stayed unmatched. The CDR3 DNA follows: TGTGCCACCAGCAGCCTCGGGACAGGGCCGAAAGATACGCAGTATTTT. As protein: CATSSLGTGPKDTQYF.

V is TRBV7-2 and J is TRBJ1-6; D not resolved. CDR1 SGHTA and CDR2 FQGNSA come from the germline V gene. Trimming removed 5 bases from V and 0 bases from J, with 2 bases in between. The CDR3 has 13 residues. The CDR3 DNA reads as TGTGCCAGCAGCCACTCCTATAATTCACCCCTCCACTTT. Its protein is CASSHSYNSPLHF.

This sequence joins TRBV29-1 and TRBJ1-1; D is perhaps TRBD1 (5 bases). The germline CDR1 and CDR2 sequences are SQVTM and ANQGSEA. Deletions cut 5 bases from V and 1 base from J, with 23 bases between. The CDR3 runs 17 residues. CDR3 in DNA: TGCAGCGTTATTCACAGGCAGGGCATGAAAAGGAACACTGAAGCTTTCTTT. It codes for CSVIHRQGMKRNTEAFF.

Here the CDR3 reads CASSSGLAGEQYV. The DNA of the CDR3 is TGTGCCAGCAGCTCGGGACTAGCGGGTGAGCAGTACGTC. The chain is built from TRBV7-7 and TRBJ2-7; TRBD2 matches 12 bases. The germline V gene has CDR1 SSHAT and CDR2 FNYEAQ (reference sequence). There are 13 residues in the CDR3. Trimming removed 4 bases from V and 7 bases from J; junction bases left unmatched: 2.

The chain carries TRBV18 and TRBJ1-1, with 7 nucleotides matching TRBD1. Per germline, CDR1 KGHSH and CDR2 LQKENI. This CDR3 region has 15 residues. Unmatched junction bases numbered 3, after V lost 2 bases and J lost 0 bases. This chain's CDR3 is CASSPKGGMNTEAFF. The CDR3 DNA is TGTGCCAGCTCACCAAAAGGGGGCATGAACACTGAAGCTTTCTTT.